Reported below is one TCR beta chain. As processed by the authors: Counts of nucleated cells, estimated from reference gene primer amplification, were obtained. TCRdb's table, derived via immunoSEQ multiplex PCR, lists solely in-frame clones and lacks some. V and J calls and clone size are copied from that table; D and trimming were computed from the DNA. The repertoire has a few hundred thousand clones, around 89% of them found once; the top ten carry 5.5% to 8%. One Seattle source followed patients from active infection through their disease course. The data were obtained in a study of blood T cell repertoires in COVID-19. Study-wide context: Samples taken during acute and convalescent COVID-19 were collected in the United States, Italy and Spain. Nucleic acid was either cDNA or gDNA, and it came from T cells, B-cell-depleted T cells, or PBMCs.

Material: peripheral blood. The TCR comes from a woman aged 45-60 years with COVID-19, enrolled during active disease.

The CDR3 sequence is CSASDGRYTDTQYF. In DNA, the CDR3 is TGCAGTGCTAGTGATGGGAGGTACACAGATACGCAGTATTTT. This chain connects TRBV20-1 to TRBJ2-3, with a weak D call TRBD2 (6 bases). V lost 3 bases to trimming and J lost 2 bases, with 12 bases between them. The length of the CDR3 is 14 residues. Germline-derived CDR1 and CDR2 are DFQATT and SNEGSKA (reference sequence).